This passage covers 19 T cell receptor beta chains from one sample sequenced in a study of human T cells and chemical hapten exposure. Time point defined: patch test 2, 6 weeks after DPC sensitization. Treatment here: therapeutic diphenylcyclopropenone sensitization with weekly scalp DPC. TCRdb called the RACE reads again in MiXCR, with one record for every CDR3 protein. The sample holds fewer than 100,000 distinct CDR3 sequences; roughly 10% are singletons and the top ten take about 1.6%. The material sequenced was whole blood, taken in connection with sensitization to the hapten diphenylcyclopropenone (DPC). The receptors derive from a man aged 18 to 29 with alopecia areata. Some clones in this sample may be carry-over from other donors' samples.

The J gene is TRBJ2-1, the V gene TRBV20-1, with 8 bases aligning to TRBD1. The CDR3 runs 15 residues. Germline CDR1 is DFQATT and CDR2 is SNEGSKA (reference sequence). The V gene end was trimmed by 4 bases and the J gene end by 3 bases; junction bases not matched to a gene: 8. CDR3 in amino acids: CSATPAGTGYNEQFF. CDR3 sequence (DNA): TGCAGTGCTACTCCGGCCGGGACAGGCTACAATGAGCAGTTCTTC.

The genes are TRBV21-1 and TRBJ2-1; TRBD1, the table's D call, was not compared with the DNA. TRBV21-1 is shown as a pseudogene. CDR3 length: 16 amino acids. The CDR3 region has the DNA TGTGCCAGCAGCCCCCCTCTCTGGCGGGGGGACAATGAGCAGTTCTTC. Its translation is CASSPPLWRGDNEQFF.

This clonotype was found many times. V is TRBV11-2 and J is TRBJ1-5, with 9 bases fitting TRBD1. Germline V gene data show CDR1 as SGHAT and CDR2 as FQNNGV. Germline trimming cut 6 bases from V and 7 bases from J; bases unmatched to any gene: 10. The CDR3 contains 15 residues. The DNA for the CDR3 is TGTGCCAGCAGTACCGGGACAGGGAGGTACCAGCCCCAGCATTTT. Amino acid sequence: CASSTGTGRYQPQHF.

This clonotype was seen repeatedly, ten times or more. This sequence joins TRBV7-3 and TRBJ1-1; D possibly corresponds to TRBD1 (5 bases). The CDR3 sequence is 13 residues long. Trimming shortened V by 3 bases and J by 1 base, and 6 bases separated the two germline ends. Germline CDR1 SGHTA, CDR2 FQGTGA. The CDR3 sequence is CASSFQGNTEAFF. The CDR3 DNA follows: TGTGCCAGCAGCTTTCAGGGGAACACTGAAGCTTTCTTT.

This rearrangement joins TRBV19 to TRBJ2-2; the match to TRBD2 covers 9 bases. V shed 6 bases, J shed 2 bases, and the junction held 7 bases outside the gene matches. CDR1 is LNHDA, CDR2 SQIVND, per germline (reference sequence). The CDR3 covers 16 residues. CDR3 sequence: CASRFGLARNTGELFF. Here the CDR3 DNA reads TGTGCCAGTAGATTCGGACTAGCGCGAAACACCGGGGAGCTGTTTTTT.

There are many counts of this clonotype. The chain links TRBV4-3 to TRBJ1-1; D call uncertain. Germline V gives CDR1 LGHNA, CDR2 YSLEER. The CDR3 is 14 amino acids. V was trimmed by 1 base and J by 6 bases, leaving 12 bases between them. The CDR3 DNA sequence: TGCGCCAGCAGCCAAGTCGCGGGTGGAGCTGAAGCTTTCTTT. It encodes CASSQVAGGAEAFF.

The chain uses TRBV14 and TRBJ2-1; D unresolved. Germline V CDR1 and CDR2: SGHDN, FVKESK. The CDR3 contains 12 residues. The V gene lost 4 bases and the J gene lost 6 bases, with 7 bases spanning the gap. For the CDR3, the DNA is TGTGCCAGCAGCCCAACGTTCAATGAGCAGTTCTTC. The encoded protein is CASSPTFNEQFF.

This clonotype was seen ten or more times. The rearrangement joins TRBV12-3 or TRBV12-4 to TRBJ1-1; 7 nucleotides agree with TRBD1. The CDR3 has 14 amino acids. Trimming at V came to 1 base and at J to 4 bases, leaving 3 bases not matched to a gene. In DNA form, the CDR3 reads TGTGCCAGCAGTTTAGAGGGGGCGCGCACTGAAGCTTTCTTT. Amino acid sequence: CASSLEGARTEAFF.

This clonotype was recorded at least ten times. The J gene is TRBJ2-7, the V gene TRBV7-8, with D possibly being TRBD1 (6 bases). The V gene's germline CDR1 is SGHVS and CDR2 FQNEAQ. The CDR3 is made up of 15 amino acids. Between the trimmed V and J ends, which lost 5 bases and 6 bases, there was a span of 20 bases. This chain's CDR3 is CASSRHSLGASEQYF. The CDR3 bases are TGTGCCAGCAGCCGACATTCGCTGGGGGCTTCCGAGCAGTACTTC.

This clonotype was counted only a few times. The CDR3 loop is CASEGTRLEQFF. The CDR3 bases are TGTGCCAGCGAGGGAACCCGTCTTGAGCAGTTCTTC. The chain links TRBV7-9 to TRBJ2-1; D is perhaps TRBD2 (5 bases). This CDR3 contains 12 residues. V lost 8 bases and J lost 9, with 14 bases in between. Germline V CDR1 and CDR2: SEHNR, FQNEAQ (reference sequence).

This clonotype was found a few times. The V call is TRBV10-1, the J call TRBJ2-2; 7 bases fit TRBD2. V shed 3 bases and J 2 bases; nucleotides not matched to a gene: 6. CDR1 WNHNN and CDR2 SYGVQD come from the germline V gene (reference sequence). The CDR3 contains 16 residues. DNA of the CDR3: TGCGCCAGCAGTGACATCGAGCGGGGTAACACCGGGGAGCTGTTTTTT. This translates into CASSDIERGNTGELFF.

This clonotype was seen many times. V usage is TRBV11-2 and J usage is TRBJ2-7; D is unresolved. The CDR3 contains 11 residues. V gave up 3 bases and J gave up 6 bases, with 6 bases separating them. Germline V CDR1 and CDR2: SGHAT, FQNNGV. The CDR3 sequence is CASSLLGEQYF. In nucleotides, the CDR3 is TGTGCCAGCAGCTTGCTAGGCGAGCAGTACTTC.

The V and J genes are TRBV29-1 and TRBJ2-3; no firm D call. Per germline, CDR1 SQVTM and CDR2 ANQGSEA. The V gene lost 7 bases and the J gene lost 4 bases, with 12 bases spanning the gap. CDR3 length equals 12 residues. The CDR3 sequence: CSGMKAPDTQYF. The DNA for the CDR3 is TGCAGCGGGATGAAAGCCCCAGATACGCAGTATTTT.

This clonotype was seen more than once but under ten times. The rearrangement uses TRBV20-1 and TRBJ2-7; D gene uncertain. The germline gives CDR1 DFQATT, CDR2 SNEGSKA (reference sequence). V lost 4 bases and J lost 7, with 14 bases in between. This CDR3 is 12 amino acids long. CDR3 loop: CSAIRRSNEQYF. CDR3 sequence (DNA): TGCAGTGCTATTCGTAGGTCTAATGAGCAGTACTTC.

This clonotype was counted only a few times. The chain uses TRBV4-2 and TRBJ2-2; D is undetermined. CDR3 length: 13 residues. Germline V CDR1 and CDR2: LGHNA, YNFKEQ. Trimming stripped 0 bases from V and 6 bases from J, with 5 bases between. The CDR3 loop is CASSQDEAGELFF. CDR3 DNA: TGTGCCAGCAGCCAAGATGAAGCCGGGGAGCTGTTTTTT.

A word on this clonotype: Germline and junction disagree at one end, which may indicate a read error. The CDR3 DNA reads TGTGACACCAGTGATTTGCGGGCGGACCTGAGGACCGGGGAGCTGTTTTTT. Amino acids: CDTSDLRADLRTGELFF. The chain employs TRBV24-1 and TRBJ2-2, with a weak D call TRBD2 (5 bases). CDR1 and CDR2 from the germline V gene are KGHDR and SFDVKD. The CDR3 totals 17 residues.

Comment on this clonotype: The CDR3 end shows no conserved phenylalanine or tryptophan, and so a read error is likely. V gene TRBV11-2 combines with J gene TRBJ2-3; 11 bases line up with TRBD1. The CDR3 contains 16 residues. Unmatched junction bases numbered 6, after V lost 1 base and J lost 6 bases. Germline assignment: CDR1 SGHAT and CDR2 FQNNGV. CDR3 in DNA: TGTGCCAGCAGCTTAGTCCCCGGACAGGGGGCTGATACGCAGTATTTA. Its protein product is CASSLVPGQGADTQYL.

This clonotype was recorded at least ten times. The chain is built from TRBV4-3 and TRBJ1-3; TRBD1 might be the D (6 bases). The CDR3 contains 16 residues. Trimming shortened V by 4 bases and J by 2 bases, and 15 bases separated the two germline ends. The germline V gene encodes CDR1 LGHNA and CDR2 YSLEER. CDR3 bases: TGCGCCAGCAGCCTTTGGACAGAAGACGCTGGAAACACCATATATTTT. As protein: CASSLWTEDAGNTIYF.

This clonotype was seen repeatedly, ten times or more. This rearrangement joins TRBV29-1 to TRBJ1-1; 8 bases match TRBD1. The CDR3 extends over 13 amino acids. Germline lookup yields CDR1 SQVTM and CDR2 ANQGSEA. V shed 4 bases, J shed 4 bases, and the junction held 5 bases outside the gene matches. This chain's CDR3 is CSVVRGLGTEAFF. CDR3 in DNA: TGCAGCGTTGTCAGGGGGCTGGGCACTGAAGCTTTCTTT.